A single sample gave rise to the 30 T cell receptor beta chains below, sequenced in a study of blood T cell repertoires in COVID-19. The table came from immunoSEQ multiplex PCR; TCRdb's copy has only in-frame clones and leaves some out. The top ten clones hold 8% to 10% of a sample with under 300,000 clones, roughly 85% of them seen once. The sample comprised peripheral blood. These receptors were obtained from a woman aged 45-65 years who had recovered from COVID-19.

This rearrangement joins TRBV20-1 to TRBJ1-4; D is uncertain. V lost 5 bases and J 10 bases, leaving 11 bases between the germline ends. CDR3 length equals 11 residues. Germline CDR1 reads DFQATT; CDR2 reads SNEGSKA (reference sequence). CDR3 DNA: TGCAGTGCTCCGACTGGAGGAAAACTGTTTTTT. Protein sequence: CSAPTGGKLFF.

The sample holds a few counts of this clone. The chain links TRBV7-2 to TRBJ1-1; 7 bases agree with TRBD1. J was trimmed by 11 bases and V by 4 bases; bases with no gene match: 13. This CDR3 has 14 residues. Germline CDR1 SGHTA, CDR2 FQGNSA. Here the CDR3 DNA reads TGTGCCAGCAGCTCGCGACAGGGTTTCTTAGTGGCTTTCTTT. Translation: CASSSRQGFLVAFF.

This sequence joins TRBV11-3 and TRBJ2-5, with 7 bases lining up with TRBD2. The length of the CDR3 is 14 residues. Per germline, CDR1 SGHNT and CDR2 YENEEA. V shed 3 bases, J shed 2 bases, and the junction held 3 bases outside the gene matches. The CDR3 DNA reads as TGTGCCAGCAGCTTCGGGGGACTACAAGAGACCCAGTACTTC. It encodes CASSFGGLQETQYF.

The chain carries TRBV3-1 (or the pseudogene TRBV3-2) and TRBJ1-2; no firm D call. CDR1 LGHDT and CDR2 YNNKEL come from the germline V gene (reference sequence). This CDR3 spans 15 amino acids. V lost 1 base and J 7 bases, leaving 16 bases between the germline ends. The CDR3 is CASSQAEMPLGGYTF. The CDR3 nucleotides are TGTGCCAGCAGCCAAGCGGAGATGCCTTTGGGTGGCTACACCTTC.

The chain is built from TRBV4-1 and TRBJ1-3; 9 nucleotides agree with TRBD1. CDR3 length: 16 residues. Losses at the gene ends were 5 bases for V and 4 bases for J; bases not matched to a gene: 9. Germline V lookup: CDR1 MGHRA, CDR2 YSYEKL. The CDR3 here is CASSGLSGQGGNTIYF. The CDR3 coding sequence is TGCGCCAGCAGCGGACTCTCGGGACAGGGAGGAAACACCATATATTTT.

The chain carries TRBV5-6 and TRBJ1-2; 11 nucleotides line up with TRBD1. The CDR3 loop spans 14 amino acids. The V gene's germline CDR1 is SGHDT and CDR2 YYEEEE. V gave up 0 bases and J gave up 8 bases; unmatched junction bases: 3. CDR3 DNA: TGTGCCAGCAGCTTGGGGACAGGGGGCGGAGGCTACACCTTC. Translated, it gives CASSLGTGGGGYTF.

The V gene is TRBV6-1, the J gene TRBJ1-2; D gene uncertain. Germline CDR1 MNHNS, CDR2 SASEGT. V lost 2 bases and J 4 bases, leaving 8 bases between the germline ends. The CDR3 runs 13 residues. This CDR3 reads CASSERGVYGYTF. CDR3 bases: TGTGCCAGCAGTGAACGGGGAGTCTATGGCTACACCTTC.

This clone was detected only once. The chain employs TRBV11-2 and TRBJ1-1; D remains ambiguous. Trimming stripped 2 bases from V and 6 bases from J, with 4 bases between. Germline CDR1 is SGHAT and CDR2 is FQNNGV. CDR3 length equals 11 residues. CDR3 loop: CASSLLAEAFF. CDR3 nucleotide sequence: TGTGCCAGCAGCTTACTCGCTGAAGCTTTCTTT. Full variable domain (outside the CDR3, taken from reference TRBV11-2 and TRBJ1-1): EAGVAQSPRYKIIEKRQSVAFWCNPISGHATLYWYQQILGQGPKLLIQFQNNGVVDDSQLPKDRFSAERLKGVDSTLKIQPAKLEDSAVYLCASSLLAEAFFGQGTRLTVV.

This CDR3 reads CASSLEGTGFRIEQFF. CDR3 bases: TGCGCCAGCAGCTTGGAGGGGACAGGCTTTAGAATTGAGCAGTTCTTC. The rearrangement links TRBV5-1 to TRBJ2-1, with 8 bases lining up with TRBD1. The junction had 11 bases not matched to a gene; V was cut back by 0 bases and J by 9 bases. The CDR3 is 16 amino acids. CDR1 is SGHRS and CDR2 is YFSETQ in the germline V gene.

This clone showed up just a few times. In nucleotides, the CDR3 is TGCGCCAGCAGCTTGATGACAGGGGCCGAGCAGTACTTC. Encoded protein: CASSLMTGAEQYF. The gene calls are TRBV5-1 and TRBJ2-7, with 8 bases fitting TRBD1. The CDR3 has 13 residues. The germline V gene has CDR1 SGHRS and CDR2 YFSETQ. Germline trimming cut 1 base from V and 6 bases from J; bases unmatched to any gene: 3.

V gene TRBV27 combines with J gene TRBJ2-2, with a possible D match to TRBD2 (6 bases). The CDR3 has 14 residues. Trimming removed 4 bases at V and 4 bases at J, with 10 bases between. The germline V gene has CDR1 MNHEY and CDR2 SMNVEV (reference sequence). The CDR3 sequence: CASSWREGTGELFF. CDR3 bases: TGTGCCAGCAGTTGGAGGGAAGGCACCGGGGAGCTGTTTTTT.

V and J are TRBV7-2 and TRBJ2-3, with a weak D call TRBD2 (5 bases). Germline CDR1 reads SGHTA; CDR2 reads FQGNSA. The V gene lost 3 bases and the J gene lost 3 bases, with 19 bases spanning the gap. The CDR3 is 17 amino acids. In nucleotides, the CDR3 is TGTGCCAGCAGCTTGGACTTGGGTGTTCTAGGTACAGATACGCAGTATTTT. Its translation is CASSLDLGVLGTDTQYF. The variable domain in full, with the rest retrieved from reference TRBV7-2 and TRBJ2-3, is GAGVSQSPSNKVTEKGKDVELRCDPISGHTALYWYRQSLGQGLEFLIYFQGNSAPDKSGLPSDRFSAERTGGSVSTLTIQRTQQEDSAVYLCASSLDLGVLGTDTQYFGPGTRLTVL.

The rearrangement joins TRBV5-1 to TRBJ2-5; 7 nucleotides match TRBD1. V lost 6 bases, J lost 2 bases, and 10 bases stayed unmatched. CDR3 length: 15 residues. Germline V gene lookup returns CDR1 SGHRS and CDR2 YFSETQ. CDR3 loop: CASTRWGQPQETQYF. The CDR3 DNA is TGCGCCAGCACCCGTTGGGGACAGCCTCAAGAGACCCAGTACTTC.

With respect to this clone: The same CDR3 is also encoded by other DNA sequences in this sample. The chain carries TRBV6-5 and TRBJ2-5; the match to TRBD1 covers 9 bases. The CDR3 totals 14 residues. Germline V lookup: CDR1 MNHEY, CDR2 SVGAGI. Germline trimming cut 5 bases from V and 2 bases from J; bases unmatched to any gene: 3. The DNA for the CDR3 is TGTGCCAGCAGTAGGGGGACAGGGCAAGAGACCCAGTACTTC. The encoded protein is CASSRGTGQETQYF.

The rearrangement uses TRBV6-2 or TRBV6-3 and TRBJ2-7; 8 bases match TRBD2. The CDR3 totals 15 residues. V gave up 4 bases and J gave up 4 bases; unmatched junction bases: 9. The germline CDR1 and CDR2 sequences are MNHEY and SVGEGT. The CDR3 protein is CASSSKGLAPYEQYF. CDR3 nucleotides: TGTGCCAGCAGTTCCAAAGGACTAGCCCCGTACGAGCAGTACTTC.

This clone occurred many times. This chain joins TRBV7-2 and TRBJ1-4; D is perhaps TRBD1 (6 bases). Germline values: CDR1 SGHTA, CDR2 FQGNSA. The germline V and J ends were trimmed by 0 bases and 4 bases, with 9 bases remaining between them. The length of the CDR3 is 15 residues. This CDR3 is CASSLATGSNEKLFF. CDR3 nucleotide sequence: TGTGCCAGCAGCTTAGCCACAGGGAGTAATGAAAAACTGTTTTTT.

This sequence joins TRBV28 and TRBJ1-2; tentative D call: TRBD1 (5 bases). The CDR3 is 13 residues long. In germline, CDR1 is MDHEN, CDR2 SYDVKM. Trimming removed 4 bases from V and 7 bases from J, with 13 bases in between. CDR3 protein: CASSYETVVGYTF. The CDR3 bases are TGTGCCAGCAGTTACGAGACAGTTGTTGGCTACACCTTC.

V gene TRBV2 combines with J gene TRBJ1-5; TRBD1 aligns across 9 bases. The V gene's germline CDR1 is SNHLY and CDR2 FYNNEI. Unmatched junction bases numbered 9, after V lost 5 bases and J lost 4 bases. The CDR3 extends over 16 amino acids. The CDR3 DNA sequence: TGTGCCAGCAGTCCACTGACAGGGGGAGGGAATCAGCCCCAGCATTTT. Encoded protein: CASSPLTGGGNQPQHF.

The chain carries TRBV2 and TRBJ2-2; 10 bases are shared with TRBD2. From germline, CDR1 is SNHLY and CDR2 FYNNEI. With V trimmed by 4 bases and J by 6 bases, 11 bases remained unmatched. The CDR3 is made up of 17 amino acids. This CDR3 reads CASSVGQAGGLPGELFF. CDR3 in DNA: TGTGCCAGCAGTGTGGGGCAAGCGGGGGGGCTCCCCGGGGAGCTGTTTTTT.

The CDR3 nucleotides read TGTGCCAGCAGTCCGAGACAGCACCTTAACACTGAAGCTTTCTTT. This gives the protein CASSPRQHLNTEAFF. V gene TRBV28 combines with J gene TRBJ1-1; D possibly corresponds to TRBD1 (5 bases). CDR3 length: 15 amino acids. V was shortened by 5 bases and J by 2 bases, with 15 bases between the two germline ends. CDR1 is MDHEN, CDR2 SYDVKM, per germline.

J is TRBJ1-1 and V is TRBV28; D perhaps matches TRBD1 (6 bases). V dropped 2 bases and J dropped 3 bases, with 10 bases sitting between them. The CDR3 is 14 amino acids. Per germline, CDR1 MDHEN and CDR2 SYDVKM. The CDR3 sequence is CASSLRQVYTEAFF. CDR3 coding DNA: TGTGCCAGCAGTTTACGACAGGTTTACACTGAAGCTTTCTTT.

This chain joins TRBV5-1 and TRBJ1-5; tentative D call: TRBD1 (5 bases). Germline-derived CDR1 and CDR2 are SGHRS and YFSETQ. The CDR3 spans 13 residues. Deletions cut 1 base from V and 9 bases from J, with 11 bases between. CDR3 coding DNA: TGCGCCAGCAGCTTGTCGGGGGAAGGGCCCCAGCATTTT. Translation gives CASSLSGEGPQHF.

CDR3 protein: CASSTSGLVGEQFF. The CDR3 DNA follows: TGTGCCAGTAGTACCTCCGGACTAGTGGGTGAGCAGTTCTTC. The J gene is TRBJ2-1, the V gene TRBV19, with TRBD2 matching 7 bases. The V gene end was trimmed by 4 bases and the J gene end by 9 bases; junction bases not matched to a gene: 9. This CDR3 has 14 amino acids. Germline-derived CDR1 and CDR2 are LNHDA and SQIVND (reference sequence).

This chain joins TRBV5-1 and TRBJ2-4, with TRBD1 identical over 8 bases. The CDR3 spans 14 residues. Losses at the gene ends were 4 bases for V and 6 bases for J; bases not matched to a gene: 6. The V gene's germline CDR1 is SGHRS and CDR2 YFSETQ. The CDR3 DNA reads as TGCGCCAGCAGCCCTGCCGGACAGGGAAACATTCAGTACTTC. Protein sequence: CASSPAGQGNIQYF.

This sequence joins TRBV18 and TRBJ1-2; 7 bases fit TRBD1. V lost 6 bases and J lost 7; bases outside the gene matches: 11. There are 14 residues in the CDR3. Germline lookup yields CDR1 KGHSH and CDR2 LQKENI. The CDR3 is CASSPDRVAPGYTF. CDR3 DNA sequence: TGTGCCAGCTCCCCCGACAGGGTAGCCCCTGGCTACACCTTC.

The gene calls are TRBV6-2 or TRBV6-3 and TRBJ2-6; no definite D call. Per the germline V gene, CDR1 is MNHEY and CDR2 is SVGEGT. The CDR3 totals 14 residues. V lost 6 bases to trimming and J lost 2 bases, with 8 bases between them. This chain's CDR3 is CASSYFPGANVLTF. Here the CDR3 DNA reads TGTGCCAGCAGCTATTTTCCTGGGGCCAACGTCCTGACTTTC.

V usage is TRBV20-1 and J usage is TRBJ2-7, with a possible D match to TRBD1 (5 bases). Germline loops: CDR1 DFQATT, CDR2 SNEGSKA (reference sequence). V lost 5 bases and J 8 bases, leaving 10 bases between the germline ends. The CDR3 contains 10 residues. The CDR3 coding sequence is TGCAGTGCTGGACAAGTTCAGCAGTACTTC. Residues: CSAGQVQQYF.

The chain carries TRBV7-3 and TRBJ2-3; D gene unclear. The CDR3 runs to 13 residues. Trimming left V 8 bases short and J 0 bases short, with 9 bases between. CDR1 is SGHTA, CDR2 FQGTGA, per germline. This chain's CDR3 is CASREASTDTQYF. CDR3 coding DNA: TGTGCCAGCCGCGAAGCTAGCACAGATACGCAGTATTTT. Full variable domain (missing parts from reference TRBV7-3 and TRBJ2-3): GAGVSQTPSNKVTEKGKYVELRCDPISGHTALYWYRQSLGQGPEFLIYFQGTGAADDSGLPNDRFFAVRPEGSVSTLKIQRTERGDSAVYLCASREASTDTQYFGPGTRLTVL.

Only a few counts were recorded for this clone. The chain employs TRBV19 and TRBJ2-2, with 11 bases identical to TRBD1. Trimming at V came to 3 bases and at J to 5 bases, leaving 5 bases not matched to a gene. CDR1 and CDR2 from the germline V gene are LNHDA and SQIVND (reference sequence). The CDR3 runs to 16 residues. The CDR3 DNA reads TGTGCCAGTAGTATCGGGACAGGGGGAGGGACCGGGGAGCTGTTTTTT. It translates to CASSIGTGGGTGELFF. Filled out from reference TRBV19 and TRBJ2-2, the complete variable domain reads DGGITQSPKYLFRKEGQNVTLSCEQNLNHDAMYWYRQDPGQGLRLIYYSQIVNDFQKGDIAEGYSVSREKKESFPLTVTSAQKNPTAFYLCASSIGTGGGTGELFFGEGSRLTVL.

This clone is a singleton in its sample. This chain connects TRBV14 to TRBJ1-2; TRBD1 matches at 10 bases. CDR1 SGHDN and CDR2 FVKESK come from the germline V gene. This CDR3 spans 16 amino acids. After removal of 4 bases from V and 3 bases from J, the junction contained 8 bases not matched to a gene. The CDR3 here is CASSRGRTGGDYGYTF. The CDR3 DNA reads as TGTGCCAGCAGCCGCGGTCGGACAGGGGGGGACTATGGCTACACCTTC. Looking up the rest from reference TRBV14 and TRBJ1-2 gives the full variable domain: EAGVTQFPSHSVIEKGQTVTLRCDPISGHDNLYWYRRVMGKEIKFLLHFVKESKQDESGMPNNRFLAERTGGTYSTLKVQPAELEDSGVYFCASSRGRTGGDYGYTFGSGTRLTVV.